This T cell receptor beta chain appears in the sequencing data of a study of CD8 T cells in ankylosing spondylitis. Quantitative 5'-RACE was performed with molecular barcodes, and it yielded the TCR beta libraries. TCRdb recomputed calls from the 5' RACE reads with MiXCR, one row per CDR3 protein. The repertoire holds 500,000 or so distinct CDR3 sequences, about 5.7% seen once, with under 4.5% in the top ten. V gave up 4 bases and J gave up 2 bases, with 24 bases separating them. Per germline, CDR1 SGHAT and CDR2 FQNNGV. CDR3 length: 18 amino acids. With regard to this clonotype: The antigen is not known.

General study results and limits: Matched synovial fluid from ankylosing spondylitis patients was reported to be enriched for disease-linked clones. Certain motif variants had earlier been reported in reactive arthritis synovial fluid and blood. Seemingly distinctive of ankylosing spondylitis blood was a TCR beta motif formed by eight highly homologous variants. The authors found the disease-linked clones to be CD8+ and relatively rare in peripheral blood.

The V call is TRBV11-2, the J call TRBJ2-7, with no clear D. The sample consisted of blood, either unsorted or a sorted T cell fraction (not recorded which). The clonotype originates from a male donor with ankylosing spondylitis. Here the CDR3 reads CASSWVAIQISTAYEQYF. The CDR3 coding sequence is TGTGCCAGCAGCTGGGTTGCGATCCAGATTAGCACGGCCTACGAGCAGTACTTC.